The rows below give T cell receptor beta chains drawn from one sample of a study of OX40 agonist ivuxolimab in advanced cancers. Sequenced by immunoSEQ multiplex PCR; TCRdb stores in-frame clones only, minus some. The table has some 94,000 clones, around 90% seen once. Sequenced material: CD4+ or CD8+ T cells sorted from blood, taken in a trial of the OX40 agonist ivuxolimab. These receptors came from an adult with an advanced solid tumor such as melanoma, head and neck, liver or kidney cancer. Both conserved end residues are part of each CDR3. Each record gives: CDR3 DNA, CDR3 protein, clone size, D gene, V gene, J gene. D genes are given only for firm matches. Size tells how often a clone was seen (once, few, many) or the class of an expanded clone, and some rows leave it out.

CDR3nt: TGTGCCAGCAGTCAAGCGGAGCCAACTAATGAAAAACTGTTTTTT
CDR3aa: CASSQAEPTNEKLFF
abundance: .
d_gene: .
v_gene: TRBV28
j_gene: TRBJ1-4

CDR3nt: TGTGCCAGCAGCGCCGGGACTGCGAACTATGGCTACACCTTC
CDR3aa: CASSAGTANYGYTF
abundance: .
d_gene: .
v_gene: TRBV9
j_gene: TRBJ1-2

CDR3nt: TGTGCCAGCAGCTTAGAGGCAGGAGGCGGCAATGAGCAGTTCTTC
CDR3aa: CASSLEAGGGNEQFF
abundance: .
d_gene: .
v_gene: TRBV7-9
j_gene: TRBJ2-1

CDR3nt: TGTGCCAGCAGCTTAGGTTTGGGACCCCTCCACTTT
CDR3aa: CASSLGLGPLHF
abundance: once
d_gene: .
v_gene: TRBV13
j_gene: TRBJ1-6

CDR3nt: TGTGCCAGCAGCTTAGCGCCACCTGATGAAGCTTTCTTT
CDR3aa: CASSLAPPDEAFF
abundance: .
d_gene: .
v_gene: TRBV7-2
j_gene: TRBJ1-1

CDR3nt: TGTGCCAGCAGTTTCTCTTTGAACACCGGGGAGCTGTTTTTT
CDR3aa: CASSFSLNTGELFF
abundance: few
d_gene: .
v_gene: TRBV27
j_gene: TRBJ2-2

CDR3nt: TGTGCCAGCACCGACGGGTTGGGATCGGGGGAGCTGTTTTTT
CDR3aa: CASTDGLGSGELFF
abundance: .
d_gene: .
v_gene: TRBV7-9
j_gene: TRBJ2-2

CDR3nt: TGTGCCAGCTCGGACAGGGTGTCCTACGAGCAGTACTTC
CDR3aa: CASSDRVSYEQYF
abundance: .
d_gene: TRBD1
v_gene: TRBV27
j_gene: TRBJ2-7

CDR3nt: TGTGCCAGCACGTGGGCCGGTCCCTACAATGAGCAGTTCTTC
CDR3aa: CASTWAGPYNEQFF
abundance: .
d_gene: .
v_gene: TRBV2
j_gene: TRBJ2-1

CDR3nt: TGTGCCAGCACAACAGGGGGAGAGACCCAGTACTTC
CDR3aa: CASTTGGETQYF
abundance: .
d_gene: TRBD1
v_gene: TRBV6-5
j_gene: TRBJ2-5

CDR3nt: TGTGCCAGCAGTTTAATAGCGGGAGGTAATGAGCAGTTCTTC
CDR3aa: CASSLIAGGNEQFF
abundance: .
d_gene: TRBD2
v_gene: TRBV27
j_gene: TRBJ2-1

CDR3nt: TGTGCCAGCAGCGCCCGGGACCGGAGCTCCTACAATGAGCAGTTCTTC
CDR3aa: CASSARDRSSYNEQFF
abundance: .
d_gene: .
v_gene: TRBV7-9
j_gene: TRBJ2-1

CDR3nt: TGCGCCAGCAGGACGGGGCCAGGGGATGGCTACACCTTC
CDR3aa: CASRTGPGDGYTF
abundance: .
d_gene: .
v_gene: TRBV5-1
j_gene: TRBJ1-2

CDR3nt: TGCGCCAGCAGCCCCGGGGACAGTGAAGCTTTCTTT
CDR3aa: CASSPGDSEAFF
abundance: .
d_gene: TRBD1
v_gene: TRBV5-1
j_gene: TRBJ1-1

CDR3nt: TGCGCCAGCAGTGAAGTAGGACTAGGAGCTTACGAGCAGTACTTC
CDR3aa: CASSEVGLGAYEQYF
abundance: .
d_gene: TRBD2
v_gene: TRBV10-2
j_gene: TRBJ2-7

CDR3nt: TGTGCCAGCTTGGGCCCGAACACTGAAGCTTTCTTT
CDR3aa: CASLGPNTEAFF
abundance: .
d_gene: .
v_gene: TRBV28
j_gene: TRBJ1-1

CDR3nt: TGTGCCAGCAGGCCCGGGACTAGCGGCATCTACGAGCAGTACTTC
CDR3aa: CASRPGTSGIYEQYF
abundance: .
d_gene: TRBD2
v_gene: TRBV27
j_gene: TRBJ2-7

CDR3nt: TGTGCCAGCAGCTTGGGGACAGCGATTCCCCACCTCGGCTACACCTTC
CDR3aa: CASSLGTAIPHLGYTF
abundance: once
d_gene: .
v_gene: TRBV5-6
j_gene: TRBJ1-2

CDR3nt: TGTGCCAGCTCACCACCTGCGACAGGGGCCACTGAAGCTTTCTTT
CDR3aa: CASSPPATGATEAFF
abundance: .
d_gene: TRBD1
v_gene: TRBV18
j_gene: TRBJ1-1

CDR3nt: TGTGCCAGCAACCGGTACTCGCCGGACACTGAAGCTTTCTTT
CDR3aa: CASNRYSPDTEAFF
abundance: once
d_gene: .
v_gene: TRBV6-6
j_gene: TRBJ1-1

CDR3nt: TGCGCCAGCAGCCAAGTATGGTCCCAGGGGGACGAGCAGTACTTC
CDR3aa: CASSQVWSQGDEQYF
abundance: .
d_gene: TRBD1
v_gene: TRBV4-1
j_gene: TRBJ2-7

CDR3nt: TGCGCCAGCAGAAGGACAGGGGACACCGGGGAGCTGTTTTTT
CDR3aa: CASRRTGDTGELFF
abundance: .
d_gene: TRBD1
v_gene: TRBV10-1
j_gene: TRBJ2-2

CDR3nt: TGTGCCAGCAGCTTAGGTGCCCTTTATTCTCGAACTGAAGCTTTCTTT
CDR3aa: CASSLGALYSRTEAFF
abundance: .
d_gene: .
v_gene: TRBV7-2
j_gene: TRBJ1-1

CDR3nt: TGCGCCAGCCTTTGGGACAGGGAGAACACCGGGGAGCTGTTTTTT
CDR3aa: CASLWDRENTGELFF
abundance: .
d_gene: TRBD1
v_gene: TRBV10-1
j_gene: TRBJ2-2

CDR3nt: TGTGCCTGGAGTGCCCCGAAGGTGGCGCGTTGGGAGGGCCTTTTCTATGAGCAGTTCTTC
CDR3aa: CAWSAPKVARWEGLFYEQFF
abundance: .
d_gene: TRBD2
v_gene: TRBV30
j_gene: TRBJ2-1

CDR3nt: TGTGCCAGCAGTTTAACATTTAACTATGGCTACACCTTC
CDR3aa: CASSLTFNYGYTF
abundance: .
d_gene: .
v_gene: TRBV27
j_gene: TRBJ1-2

CDR3nt: TGTGCCAGCAGTGAAAGGGCAGCCTACGAGCAGTACTTC
CDR3aa: CASSERAAYEQYF
abundance: once
d_gene: .
v_gene: TRBV2
j_gene: TRBJ2-7

CDR3nt: TGTGCCAGCAGCTTAGGGAGGAGTTCACCCCTCCACTTT
CDR3aa: CASSLGRSSPLHF
abundance: .
d_gene: .
v_gene: TRBV13
j_gene: TRBJ1-6

CDR3nt: TGTGCCAGCAGCTTTAACGGCGAGCAGTTCTTC
CDR3aa: CASSFNGEQFF
abundance: .
d_gene: .
v_gene: TRBV7-9
j_gene: TRBJ2-1